These T cell receptor beta chains were read from a single sample in a study of molecular identifiers for immune sequencing clone quantification. Using its own MiXCR run on the PCR reads, TCRdb lists one record per CDR3 protein. The profile shows over 300,000 distinct CDR3 sequences, 24% of them singletons. Sequenced input: naive CD8+ T cells from blood, with Jurkat cell RNA spiked in. These receptors originate from a human donor in good health. Some libraries in this study had Jurkat cell RNA spiked in. Each CDR3 is given with its conserved first and last residue. The D gene is left open where the match is weak. Not every row has a clone size; where given, it reads once, few, many or a size class.

abundance	j_gene	v_gene	d_gene	CDR3nt	CDR3aa
many	TRBJ2-3	TRBV29-1	-	TGCAGCGTGGGGCCGAGGGCAGATACGCAGTATTTT	CSVGPRADTQYF
-	TRBJ2-7	TRBV4-1	-	TGCGCCAGCAGCCAAGTCTCAGGGGTCTACTCCTACGAGCAGTACTTC	CASSQVSGVYSYEQYF
few	TRBJ2-1	TRBV13	TRBD2	TGTGCCAGCAGCTTAAGACTAGCGGGGCCTGGTGAGCAGTTCTTC	CASSLRLAGPGEQFF
few	TRBJ2-1	TRBV5-1	-	TGCGCCAGCAGCTTGGTCGTAGGGGGGGGCTCCTACAATGAGCAGTTCTTC	CASSLVVGGGSYNEQFF
many	TRBJ2-7	TRBV5-1	-	TGCGCCAGCAGCTTGGCCACGGGACACGAGCAGTACTTC	CASSLATGHEQYF
-	TRBJ1-1	TRBV5-1	-	TGCGCCAGCAGCGGATCAGCTGCAGGGGACACTGAAGCTTACTTT	CASSGSAAGDTEAYF
many	TRBJ2-1	TRBV5-5	-	TGTGCCAGCAGCCGGGAGAGGGGGGCAGGGAGGAATGAGCAGTTCTTC	CASSRERGAGRNEQFF
once	TRBJ2-7	TRBV14	TRBD1	TGTGCCAGCAGCCCGCGCACCGGGACAGGGGAAAGCTACGAGCAGTACTTC	CASSPRTGTGESYEQYF
-	TRBJ2-7	TRBV7-9	TRBD1	TGTGCCAGCAGCTTAGCGGCAGGGGGCGGGTACGAGCAGTACTTC	CASSLAAGGGYEQYF
-	TRBJ2-3	TRBV7-9	TRBD2	TGTGCCAGCAGCTTAGCTAGCGGGGGGACCCGCACAGATACGCAGTATTTT	CASSLASGGTRTDTQYF
-	TRBJ1-1	TRBV27	-	TGTGCCAGCAGTCCCGTTAAGGTTGAGGGGCCCATGAACACTGAAGCTTTCTTT	CASSPVKVEGPMNTEAFF
few	TRBJ2-7	TRBV4-3	TRBD1	TGCGCCAGCAGCCAAGATAGGACAGGGAGCTACGAGCAGTACTTC	CASSQDRTGSYEQYF
many	TRBJ2-7	TRBV6-5	TRBD2	TGTGCCAGCAGTTACGGCGGGAGGGCAGAGGAGCAGTACTTC	CASSYGGRAEEQYF
many	TRBJ2-7	TRBV12-3/TRBV12-4	-	TGTGCCAGCAGTAGTCCCAGCTCCGAGCAGTACTTC	CASSSPSSEQYF
many	TRBJ2-5	TRBV7-9	TRBD1	TGTGCCAGCAGCTTAGAGGGGACAGCCGGAGAGACCCAGTACTTC	CASSLEGTAGETQYF
many	TRBJ1-3	TRBV9	TRBD1	TGTGCCAGCAGCGTAGCGGGAGGGGGCGCCTTCGGAAACACCATATATTTT	CASSVAGGGAFGNTIYF
few	TRBJ2-1	TRBV3-1	TRBD2	TGTGCCAGCAGCCAAGATTTTGCGGGGGTACAGTTCTTC	CASSQDFAGVQFF
-	TRBJ2-5	TRBV20-1	-	TGCAGTGCTAGAGAGGGGGCAGGGACCTACCAAGAGACCCAGTACTTC	CSAREGAGTYQETQYF
many	TRBJ1-1	TRBV5-1	-	TGCGCCAGCAGCTACAGGGAAATGAACACTGAAGCTTTCTTT	CASSYREMNTEAFF
-	TRBJ2-1	TRBV14	-	TGTGCCAGCAGCGCACGGGGGAGCTCCTACAATGGGCAGCTCTTC	CASSARGSSYNGQLF